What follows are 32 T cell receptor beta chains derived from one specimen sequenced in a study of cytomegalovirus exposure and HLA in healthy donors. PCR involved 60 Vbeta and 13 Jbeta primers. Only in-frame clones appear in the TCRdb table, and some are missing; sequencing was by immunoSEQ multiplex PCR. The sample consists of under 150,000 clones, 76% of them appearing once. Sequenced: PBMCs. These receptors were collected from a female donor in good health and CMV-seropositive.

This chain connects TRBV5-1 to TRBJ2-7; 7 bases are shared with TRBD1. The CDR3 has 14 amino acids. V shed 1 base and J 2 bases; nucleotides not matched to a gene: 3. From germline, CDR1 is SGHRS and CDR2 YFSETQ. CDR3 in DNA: TGCGCCAGCAGCTTGCGGGACAGTCCCTACGAGCAGTACTTC. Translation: CASSLRDSPYEQYF.

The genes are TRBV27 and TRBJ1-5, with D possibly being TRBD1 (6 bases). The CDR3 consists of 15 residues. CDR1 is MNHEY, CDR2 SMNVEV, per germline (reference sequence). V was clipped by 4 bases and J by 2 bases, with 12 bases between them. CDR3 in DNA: TGTGCCAGCAGTTCGCAGGGGATGGGCAATCAGCCCCAGCATTTT. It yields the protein CASSSQGMGNQPQHF.

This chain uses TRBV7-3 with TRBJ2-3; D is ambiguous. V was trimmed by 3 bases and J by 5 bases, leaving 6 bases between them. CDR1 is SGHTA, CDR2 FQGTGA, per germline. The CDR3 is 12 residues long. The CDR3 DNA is TGTGCCAGCAGCTTGAACGGAGATACGCAGTATTTT. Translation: CASSLNGDTQYF.

CDR3 in DNA: TGTGCCAGCAGTCTGACAGGGTCTGGAAACACCATATATTTT. This sequence encodes CASSLTGSGNTIYF. V and J are TRBV6-5 and TRBJ1-3; 7 nucleotides match TRBD1. The V segment lost 5 bases and the J segment 1 base; nucleotides outside the gene matches: 2. CDR3 length equals 14 residues. Germline-derived CDR1 and CDR2 are MNHEY and SVGAGI.

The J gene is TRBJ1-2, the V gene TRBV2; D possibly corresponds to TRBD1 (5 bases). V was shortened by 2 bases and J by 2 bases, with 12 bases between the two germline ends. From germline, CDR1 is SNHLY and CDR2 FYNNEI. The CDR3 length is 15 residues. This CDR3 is CASSESFRANYGYTF. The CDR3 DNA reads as TGTGCCAGCAGTGAATCGTTCAGGGCGAACTATGGCTACACCTTC.

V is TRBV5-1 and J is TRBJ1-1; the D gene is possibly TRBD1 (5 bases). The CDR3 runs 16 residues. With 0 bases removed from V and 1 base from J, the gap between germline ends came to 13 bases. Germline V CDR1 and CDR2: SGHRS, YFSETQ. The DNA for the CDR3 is TGCGCCAGCAGCTTGGCTGTACGGGGGGGGAACACTGAAGCTTTCTTT. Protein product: CASSLAVRGGNTEAFF.

This chain's CDR3 is CASSALRIQETQYF. The CDR3 bases are TGTGCCAGCAGTGCCCTGAGAATCCAAGAGACCCAGTACTTC. The chain couples TRBV2 to TRBJ2-5; no firm D call. This CDR3 is 14 amino acids long. Trimming shortened V by 4 bases and J by 1 base, and 10 bases separated the two germline ends. CDR1 is SNHLY and CDR2 is FYNNEI in the germline V gene.

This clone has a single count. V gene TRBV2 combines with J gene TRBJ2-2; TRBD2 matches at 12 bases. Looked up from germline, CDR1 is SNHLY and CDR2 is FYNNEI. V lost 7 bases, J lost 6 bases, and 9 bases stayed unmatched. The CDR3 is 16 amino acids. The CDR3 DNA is TGTGCCAGCACCACTAGCGGGGGGCCCTGGGCCGGGGAGCTGTTTTTT. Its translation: CASTTSGGPWAGELFF.

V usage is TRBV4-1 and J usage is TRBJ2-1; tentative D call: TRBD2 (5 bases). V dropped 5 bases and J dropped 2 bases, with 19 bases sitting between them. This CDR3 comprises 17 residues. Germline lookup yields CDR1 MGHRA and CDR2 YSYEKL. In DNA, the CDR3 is TGCGCCAGCAGCGCGACCCCCTTAACTAGGGCCTACAATGAGCAGTTCTTC. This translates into CASSATPLTRAYNEQFF.

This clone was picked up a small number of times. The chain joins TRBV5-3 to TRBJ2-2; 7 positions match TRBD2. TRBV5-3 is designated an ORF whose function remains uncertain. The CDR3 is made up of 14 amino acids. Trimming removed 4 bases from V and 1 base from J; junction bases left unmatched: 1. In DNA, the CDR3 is TGTGCCAGAAGCCGGGGGGAGAACACCGGGGAGCTGTTTTTT. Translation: CARSRGENTGELFF.

CDR3 DNA sequence: TGTGCCAGCAGCATCCGACAGGGGTTAGCCAAAAACATTCAGTACTTC. It specifies CASSIRQGLAKNIQYF. The chain uses TRBV7-2 and TRBJ2-4; 8 nucleotides line up with TRBD1. CDR3 length: 16 residues. V lost 5 bases to trimming and J lost 0 bases; unmatched junction nucleotides: 6. The germline V gene encodes CDR1 SGHTA and CDR2 FQGNSA.

CDR3 sequence reads: CASSTTDRGRSYEQYF. CDR3 bases: TGTGCCAGCAGCACCACCGACAGGGGACGCTCCTACGAGCAGTACTTC. J is TRBJ2-7 and V is TRBV21-1; the table's D call TRBD1 went unverified against the DNA. TRBV21-1 counts as a pseudogene. The CDR3 covers 16 residues.

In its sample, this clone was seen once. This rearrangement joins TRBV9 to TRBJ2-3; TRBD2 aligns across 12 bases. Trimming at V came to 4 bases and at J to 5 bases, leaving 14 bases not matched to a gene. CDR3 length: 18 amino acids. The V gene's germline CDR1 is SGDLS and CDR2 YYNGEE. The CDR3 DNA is TGTGCCAGCAGCCTAAGACTAGCGGGAGCCGGAGTTGGAGATACGCAGTATTTT. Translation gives CASSLRLAGAGVGDTQYF. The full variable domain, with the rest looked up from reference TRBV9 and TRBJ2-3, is DSGVTQTPKHLITATGQRVTLRCSPRSGDLSVYWYQQSLDQGLQFLIQYYNGEERAKGNILERFSAQQFPDLHSELNLSSLELGDSALYFCASSLRLAGAGVGDTQYFGPGTRLTVL.

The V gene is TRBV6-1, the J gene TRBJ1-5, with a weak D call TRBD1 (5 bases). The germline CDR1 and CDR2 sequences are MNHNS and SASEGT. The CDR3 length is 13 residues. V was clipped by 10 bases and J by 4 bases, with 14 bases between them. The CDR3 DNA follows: TGTGCCATCGGAGCAGGGCAGAATCAGCCCCAGCATTTT. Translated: CAIGAGQNQPQHF.

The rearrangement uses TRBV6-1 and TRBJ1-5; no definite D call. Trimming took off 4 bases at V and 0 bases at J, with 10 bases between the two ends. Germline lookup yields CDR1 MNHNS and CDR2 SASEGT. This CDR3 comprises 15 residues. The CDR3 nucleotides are TGTGCCAGCAGTGCTCACATAAATAGCAATCAGCCCCAGCATTTT. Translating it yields CASSAHINSNQPQHF.

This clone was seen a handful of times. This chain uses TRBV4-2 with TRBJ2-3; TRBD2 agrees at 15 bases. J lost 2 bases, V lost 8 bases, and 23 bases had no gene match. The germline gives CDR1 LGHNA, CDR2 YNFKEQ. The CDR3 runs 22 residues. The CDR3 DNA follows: TGTGCCAGCCGCCGAGTTAGGACTAGCGGGAGGGCCCAAGTAGCCCCCACAGATACGCAGTATTTT. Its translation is CASRRVRTSGRAQVAPTDTQYF.

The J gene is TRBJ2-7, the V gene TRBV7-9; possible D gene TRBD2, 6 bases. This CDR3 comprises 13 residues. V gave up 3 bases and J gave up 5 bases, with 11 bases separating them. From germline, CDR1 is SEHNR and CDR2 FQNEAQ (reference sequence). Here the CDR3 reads CASSFTGGNEQYF. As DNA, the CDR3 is TGTGCCAGCAGCTTTACTGGGGGGAACGAGCAGTACTTC.

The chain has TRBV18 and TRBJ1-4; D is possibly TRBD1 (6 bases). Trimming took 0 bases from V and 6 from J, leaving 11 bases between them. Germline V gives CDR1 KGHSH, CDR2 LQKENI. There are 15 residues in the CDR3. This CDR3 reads CASSPPGRGDEKLFF. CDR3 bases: TGTGCCAGCTCACCACCGGGCAGGGGAGATGAAAAACTGTTTTTT.

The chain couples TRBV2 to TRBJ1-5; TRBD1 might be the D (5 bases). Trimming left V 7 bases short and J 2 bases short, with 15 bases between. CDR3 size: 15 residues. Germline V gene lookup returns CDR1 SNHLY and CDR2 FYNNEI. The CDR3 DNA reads TGTGCCAGCACCACCTGGGGGGAAGGCAATCAGCCCCAGCATTTT. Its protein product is CASTTWGEGNQPQHF. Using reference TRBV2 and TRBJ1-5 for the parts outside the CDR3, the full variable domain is EPEVTQTPSHQVTQMGQEVILRCVPISNHLYFYWYRQILGQKVEFLVSFYNNEISEKSEIFDDQFSVERPDGSNFTLKIRSTKLEDSAMYFCASTTWGEGNQPQHFGDGTRLSIL.

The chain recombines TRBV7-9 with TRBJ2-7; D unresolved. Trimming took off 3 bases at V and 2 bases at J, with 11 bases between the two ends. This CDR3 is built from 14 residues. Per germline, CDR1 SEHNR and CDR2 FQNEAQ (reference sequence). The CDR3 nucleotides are TGTGCCAGCAGCTTCTGGGCCCCTCCCTACGAGCAGTACTTC. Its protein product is CASSFWAPPYEQYF.

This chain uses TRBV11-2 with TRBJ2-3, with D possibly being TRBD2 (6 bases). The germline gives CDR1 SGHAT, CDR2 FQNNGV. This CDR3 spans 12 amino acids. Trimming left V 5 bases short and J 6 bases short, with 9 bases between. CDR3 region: CASSRERDTQYF. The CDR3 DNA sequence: TGTGCCAGCAGCCGGGAGCGCGATACGCAGTATTTT.

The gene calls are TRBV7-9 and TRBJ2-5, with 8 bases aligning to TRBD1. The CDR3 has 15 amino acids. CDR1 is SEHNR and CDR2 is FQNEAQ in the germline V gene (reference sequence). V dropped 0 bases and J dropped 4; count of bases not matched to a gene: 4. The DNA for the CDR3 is TGTGCCAGCAGCTTAGCCCAGGGGGCTGCAGAGACCCAGTACTTC. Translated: CASSLAQGAAETQYF.

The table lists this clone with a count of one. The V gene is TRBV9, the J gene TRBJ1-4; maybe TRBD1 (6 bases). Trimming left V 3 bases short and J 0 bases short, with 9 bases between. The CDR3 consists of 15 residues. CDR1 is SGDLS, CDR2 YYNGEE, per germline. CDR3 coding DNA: TGTGCCAGCAGCGCTAGGGGGTCAACTAATGAAAAACTGTTTTTT. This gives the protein CASSARGSTNEKLFF.

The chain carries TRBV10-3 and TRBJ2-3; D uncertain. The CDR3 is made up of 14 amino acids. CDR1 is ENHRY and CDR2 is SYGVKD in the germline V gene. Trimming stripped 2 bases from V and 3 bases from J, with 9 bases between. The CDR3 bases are TGTGCCATCAGTGAGCAAAGCAGGACAGATACGCAGTATTTT. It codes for CAISEQSRTDTQYF.

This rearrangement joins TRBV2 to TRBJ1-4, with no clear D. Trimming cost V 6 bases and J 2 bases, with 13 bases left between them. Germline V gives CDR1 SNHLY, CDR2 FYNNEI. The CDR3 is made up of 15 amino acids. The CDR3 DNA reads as TGTGCCAGCAGAGCCGCGGGGAGTACTAATGAAAAACTGTTTTTT. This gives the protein CASRAAGSTNEKLFF.

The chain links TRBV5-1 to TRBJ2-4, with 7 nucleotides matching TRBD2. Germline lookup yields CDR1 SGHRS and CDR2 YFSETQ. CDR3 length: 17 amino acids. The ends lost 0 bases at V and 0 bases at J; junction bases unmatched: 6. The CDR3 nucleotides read TGCGCCAGCAGCTTGGACCCGCGGGGGATAGCCAAAAACATTCAGTACTTC. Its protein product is CASSLDPRGIAKNIQYF.

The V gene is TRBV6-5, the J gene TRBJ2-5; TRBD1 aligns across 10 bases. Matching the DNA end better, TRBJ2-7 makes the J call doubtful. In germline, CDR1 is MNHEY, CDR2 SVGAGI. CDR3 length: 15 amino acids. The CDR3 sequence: CASKGTGTGVYEQYF. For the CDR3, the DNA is TGTGCCAGCAAAGGGACCGGGACAGGGGTTTACGAGCAGTACTTC.

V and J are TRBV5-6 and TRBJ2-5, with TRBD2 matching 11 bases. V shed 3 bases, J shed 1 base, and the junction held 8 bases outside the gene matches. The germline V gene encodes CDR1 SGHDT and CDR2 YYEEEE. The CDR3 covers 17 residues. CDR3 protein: CASSSGASGGLQETQYF. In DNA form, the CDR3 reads TGTGCCAGCAGCTCTGGCGCTAGCGGGGGGCTCCAAGAGACCCAGTACTTC. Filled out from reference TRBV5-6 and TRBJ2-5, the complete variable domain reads DAGVTQSPTHLIKTRGQQVTLRCSPKSGHDTVSWYQQALGQGPQFIFQYYEEEERQRGNFPDRFSGHQFPNYSSELNVNALLLGDSALYLCASSSGASGGLQETQYFGPGTRLLVL.

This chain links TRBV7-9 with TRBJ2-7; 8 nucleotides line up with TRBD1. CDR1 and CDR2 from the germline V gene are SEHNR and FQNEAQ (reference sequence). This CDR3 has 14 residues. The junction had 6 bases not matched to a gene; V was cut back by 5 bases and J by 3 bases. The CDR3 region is CASSRQGQGYEQYF. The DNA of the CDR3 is TGTGCCAGCAGCAGACAGGGGCAGGGCTACGAGCAGTACTTC.

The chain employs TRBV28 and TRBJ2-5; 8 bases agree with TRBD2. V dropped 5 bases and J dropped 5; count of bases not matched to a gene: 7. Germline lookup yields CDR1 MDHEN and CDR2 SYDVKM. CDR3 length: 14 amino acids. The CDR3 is CASSAAGDRETQYF. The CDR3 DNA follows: TGTGCCAGCAGTGCAGCGGGAGACAGGGAGACCCAGTACTTC.

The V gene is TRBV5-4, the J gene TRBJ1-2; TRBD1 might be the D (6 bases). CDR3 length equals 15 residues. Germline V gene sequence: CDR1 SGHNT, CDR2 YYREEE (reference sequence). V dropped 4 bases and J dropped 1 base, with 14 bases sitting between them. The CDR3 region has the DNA TGTGCCAGCAGCCCCCGGGCAGGGGATAACTATGGCTACACCTTC. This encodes CASSPRAGDNYGYTF.

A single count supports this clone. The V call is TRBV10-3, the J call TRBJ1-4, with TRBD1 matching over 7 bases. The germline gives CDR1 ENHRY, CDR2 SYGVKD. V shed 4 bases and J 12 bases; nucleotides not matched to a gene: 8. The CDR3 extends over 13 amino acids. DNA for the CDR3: TGTGCCATCAGTGCTCAAGGGGGCGCGGAACTGTTTTTT. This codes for CAISAQGGAELFF.